The rows below give T cell receptor beta chains drawn from one sample of a study of T cells after yellow fever vaccination. TCRdb reprocessed the 5' RACE reads via MiXCR and lists one record per CDR3 protein. The table has some 600,000 distinct CDR3 sequences, about 17% seen once; the top ten hold roughly 17%. Sequenced here: PBMCs, sampled around 5 days after the first yellow fever vaccination. These receptors came from a man between 18 and 29 years old who received the YFV17D yellow fever vaccine. Each CDR3 is given with its conserved first and last residue. The order of the fields is V gene, clone size, D gene, J gene, CDR3 DNA, CDR3 protein. D genes are given only for firm matches. The size field is filled for only some rows; it gives once, few, many or a size class.

>TRBV6-1|few|NA|TRBJ2-1
TGTGCCAGCAGACGGGTTCGGGTTTCATCCTACAATGAGCAGTTCTTC
CASRRVRVSSYNEQFF
>TRBV6-2/TRBV6-3|NA|TRBD1|TRBJ1-6
TGTGCCAGCAGTCCGTCCCGGGACAGGGGATCACCCCTCCACTTT
CASSPSRDRGSPLHF
>TRBV24-1|NA|TRBD1|TRBJ2-5
TGTGCCACCAGTGACAGCGGACAGGGATGGGGAGAGACCCAGTACTTC
CATSDSGQGWGETQYF
>TRBV4-2|NA|TRBD2|TRBJ2-3
TGTGCCAGCAGCCATACTAGCGGGGGGGCAGAGGATACGCAGTATTTT
CASSHTSGGAEDTQYF
>TRBV4-1|many|NA|TRBJ1-1
TGCGCCAGCAGCCAAGAGTTGGGAGGCCGGGGGGCTGAAGCTTTCTTT
CASSQELGGRGAEAFF
>TRBV7-9|many|TRBD2|TRBJ2-1
TGTGCCAGCACCCCCCCACTAGCGGGAAACAATGAGCAGTTCTTC
CASTPPLAGNNEQFF
>TRBV5-1|few|NA|TRBJ2-3
TGCGCCAGCAGCTTGGAAGGGGGTTTCGGGGATACGCAGTATTTT
CASSLEGGFGDTQYF
>TRBV11-2|few|NA|TRBJ2-7
TGTGCCAGCAGCTCCCCGGGGCTTGAGGACTACGAGCAGTACTTC
CASSSPGLEDYEQYF
>TRBV7-2|NA|NA|TRBJ1-2
TGTGCCAGCAGCCACGACACCGACTATGGCTACACCTTC
CASSHDTDYGYTF
>TRBV6-7|NA|NA|TRBJ1-2
TGTGCCAGCCGAGAGCCAGGGGCTAACTATGGCTACACCTTC
CASREPGANYGYTF
>TRBV7-9|NA|NA|TRBJ2-1
TGTGCCAGCAGCACCGCGAGAGGGAGGTCCTACAATGAGCAGTTCTTC
CASSTARGRSYNEQFF
>TRBV7-2|few|NA|TRBJ2-3
TGTGCCAGCAGCCAGGACCCCCAGTTGCGTACGCAGTATTTT
CASSQDPQLRTQYF
>TRBV20-1|NA|NA|TRBJ2-3
TGCAGTGCTAGAGATCACACTAGAGAATGGGATACGCAGTATTTT
CSARDHTREWDTQYF
>TRBV12-3/TRBV12-4|NA|NA|TRBJ1-1
TGTGCCAGCAGGGGGAGGGCTGAAGCTTTCTTT
CASRGRAEAFF
>TRBV3-1|NA|NA|TRBJ1-1
TGTGCCAGCAGCCTTAGGACGCCGGGGGTGGAAGCTTTCTTT
CASSLRTPGVEAFF
>TRBV20-1|once|TRBD1|TRBJ1-2
TGCAGTGCTGAAGACAGGGATGGCTACACCTTC
CSAEDRDGYTF
>TRBV27|few|NA|TRBJ2-7
TGTGCCAGCAGTTTATCGGGCGGGCTAAGCTCCTACGAGCAGTACTTC
CASSLSGGLSSYEQYF
>TRBV5-6|NA|NA|TRBJ2-7
TGTGCCAGCAATCCGTCGGGGTGGGACGAGCAGTACTTC
CASNPSGWDEQYF
>TRBV28|few|NA|TRBJ2-2
TGTGCCAGCAGCTACCGGGACGGATACACCGGGGAGCTGTTTTTT
CASSYRDGYTGELFF
>TRBV2|NA|TRBD2|TRBJ2-5
TGTGCCAGCAGTGCGACTAGCGGGGAGAAGACCCAGTACTTC
CASSATSGEKTQYF
>TRBV6-2/TRBV6-3|NA|TRBD1|TRBJ2-7
TGTGCCAGCAGAACCGGGACAGGGATGTACGAGCAGTACTTC
CASRTGTGMYEQYF
>TRBV6-1|few|NA|TRBJ2-3
TGTGCCAGCAGACCACAGGACAACCCCACAGATACGCAGTATTTT
CASRPQDNPTDTQYF
>TRBV3-1|few|NA|TRBJ1-1
TGTGCCAGCAGCCAAAGCCGGGACGGGAGTGAAGCTTTCTTT
CASSQSRDGSEAFF
>TRBV4-3|few|NA|TRBJ2-2
TGCGCCAGCCGCCCCCAGGGGAACACCGGGGAGCTGTTTTTT
CASRPQGNTGELFF
>TRBV7-9|few|NA|TRBJ1-5
TGTGCCAGCAGCCCCGAGGAGGGGAATCAGCCCCAGCATTTT
CASSPEEGNQPQHF
>TRBV11-1|NA|NA|TRBJ2-3
TGTGCCAGCAGCCCTGTCTGGGGCACAGATACGCAGTATTTT
CASSPVWGTDTQYF
>TRBV5-1|few|NA|TRBJ2-7
TGCGCCAGCAGCTCTCAGACTAGTAACCTCGAGCAGTACTTC
CASSSQTSNLEQYF
>TRBV7-2|few|NA|TRBJ2-1
TGTGCCAGCAGCTTAGGCGGTAGCCGGTTTAATGAGCAGTTCTTC
CASSLGGSRFNEQFF
>TRBV7-2|NA|NA|TRBJ1-2
TGTGCCAGCGTTGAGGTCCGCATATTTGGCTACACCTTC
CASVEVRIFGYTF
>TRBV9|NA|NA|TRBJ2-5
TGTGCCAGCAGCGCCGACGTCACTGGGTGGGAGACCCAGTACTTC
CASSADVTGWETQYF
>TRBV19|NA|NA|TRBJ2-6
TGTGCCAGTAAGTCGACAGGATCTTTCTCTGGGGCCAACGTCCTGACTTTC
CASKSTGSFSGANVLTF
>TRBV7-8|NA|NA|TRBJ1-1
TGTGCCAGCAGCTTTCATCAGAACACTGAAGCTTTCTTT
CASSFHQNTEAFF
>TRBV20-1|NA|NA|TRBJ2-7
TGCAGTGCCCGGGTGAGGGGGACGGGGCGTTTGGTCTACGAGCAGTACTTC
CSARVRGTGRLVYEQYF
>TRBV20-1|NA|NA|TRBJ2-1
TGCAGTGCCAGCATTCGGCAGGGAAATGAGCAGTTCTTC
CSASIRQGNEQFF
>TRBV4-1|few|NA|TRBJ2-5
TGCGCCAGCAGCCGCGCGGCCGGGCCGTACCAAGAGACCCAGTACTTC
CASSRAAGPYQETQYF
>TRBV7-7|NA|NA|TRBJ2-5
TGTGCCAGCAGCCCTTCCAGCGAAGGGACCCAGTACTTC
CASSPSSEGTQYF
>TRBV6-2/TRBV6-3|NA|NA|TRBJ2-1
TGTGCCAGCAGTTACGGAACAAGCTCCTACAATGAGCAGTTCTTC
CASSYGTSSYNEQFF
>TRBV5-1|few|NA|TRBJ1-2
TGCGCCAGCAGCTTGGACTCAAACAACTATGGCTACACCTTC
CASSLDSNNYGYTF
>TRBV5-1|many|NA|TRBJ1-1
TGCGCCAGCAGCTTGACCTGGGACGGGAACACTGAAGCTTTCTTT
CASSLTWDGNTEAFF
>TRBV4-2|few|TRBD2|TRBJ2-1
TGTGCCAGCAGCCAACTGAGGGCGGGGGGAAATGAGCAGTTCTTC
CASSQLRAGGNEQFF
>TRBV24-1|NA|NA|TRBJ2-5
TGTGCCACCAGTGATGTGGCCGAAGAGACCCAGTACTTC
CATSDVAEETQYF
>TRBV19|NA|TRBD2|TRBJ2-3
TGTGCCAGTAGTTTCACTAGCGGCCCAGATACGCAGTATTTT
CASSFTSGPDTQYF
>TRBV14|NA|TRBD2|TRBJ2-1
TGTGCCAGCAGCCAACGCGGGGGGCCGAATGAGCAGTTCTTC
CASSQRGGPNEQFF
>TRBV7-9|NA|NA|TRBJ2-2
TGTGCCCCCCAGGATCCGAACACCGGGGAGCTGATTTTT
CAPQDPNTGELIF
>TRBV4-3|NA|NA|TRBJ2-1
TGCGCCAGCAGCCACGGGGGACGGATTTCCTACAATGAGCAGTTCTTC
CASSHGGRISYNEQFF
>TRBV5-1|few|TRBD1|TRBJ2-3
TGCGCCAGCAGCGTACCGGGACAGGACACAGATACGCAGTATTTT
CASSVPGQDTDTQYF
>TRBV5-1|NA|TRBD2|TRBJ2-5
TGCGCCAGCAGCTTGTTTAGCGGGGGCCAAGAGACCCAGTACTTC
CASSLFSGGQETQYF
>TRBV12-3/TRBV12-4|few|NA|TRBJ1-3
TGTGCCAGCAGAAACCAGGGGATAGGAGGAAACACCATATATTTT
CASRNQGIGGNTIYF
>TRBV29-1|few|NA|TRBJ2-5
TGCAGCGTTGCCGATTCGGAGTATCACCAAGAGACCCAGTACTTC
CSVADSEYHQETQYF
>TRBV3-1|few|NA|TRBJ2-7
TGTGCCAGCAGCTCCCGCGAGGCGGGACCCTACGAGCAGTACTTC
CASSSREAGPYEQYF
>TRBV6-5|NA|TRBD1|TRBJ1-6
TGTGCCAGCAGTTACGGGCGGGACAGATATAATTCACCCCTCCACTTT
CASSYGRDRYNSPLHF
>TRBV11-2|few|NA|TRBJ2-2
TGTGCCAGCAGCTTCTTCGGTGGGACCGGGGAGCTGTTTTTT
CASSFFGGTGELFF
>TRBV3-1|NA|NA|TRBJ2-1
TGTGCCAGCAGCCAACATGGCGGGTACTACAATGAGCAGTTCTTC
CASSQHGGYYNEQFF
>TRBV6-5|few|NA|TRBJ1-5
TGTGCCAGCAGTTACGAAGGGACAAATCAGCCCCAGCATTTT
CASSYEGTNQPQHF
>TRBV9|few|NA|TRBJ1-6
TGTGCCAGCAGCGTAGGTCAGGGTCTAGAACCCCTCCACTTT
CASSVGQGLEPLHF